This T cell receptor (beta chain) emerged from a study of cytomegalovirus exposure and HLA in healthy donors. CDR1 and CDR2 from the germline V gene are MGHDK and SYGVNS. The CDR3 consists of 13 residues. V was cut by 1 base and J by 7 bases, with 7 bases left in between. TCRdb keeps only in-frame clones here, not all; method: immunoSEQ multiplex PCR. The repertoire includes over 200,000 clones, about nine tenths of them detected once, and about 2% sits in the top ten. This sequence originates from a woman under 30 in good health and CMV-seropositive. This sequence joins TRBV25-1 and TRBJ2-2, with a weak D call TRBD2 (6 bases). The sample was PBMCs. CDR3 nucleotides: TGTGCCAGCAGTGAATTAGCGGTCGGGGAGCTGTTTTTT. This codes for CASSELAVGELFF.